This TCR beta chain originates from a study of post-analysis software for immune sequencing data. Across the whole study: Patients with relapsing-remitting, secondary progressive and progressive-relapsing multiple sclerosis courses were all represented. Study-wide results and limits: Samples made in the same batch grouped tightly together by F measure. Controls showed lower frequencies than patients for roughly five TRBV segments, and TRBV5-6, TRBV5-1 and TRBV20-1 were among these. In multiple sclerosis, normalized Chao1 diversity was significantly below that of controls.

A remark on this clonotype: The target antigen is unknown.

Looked up from germline, CDR1 is SQVTM and CDR2 is ANQGSEA. The CDR3 sequence is 14 residues long. Unique molecular identifiers featured in each of the TCR beta cDNA libraries. Each batch of roughly 0.9 to 11 million T cells produced some 450,000 cDNA molecules. Each CDR3 protein is one row after TCRdb ran MiXCR on the PCR reads. The sample has some 500,000 distinct CDR3 sequences; under 55% are singletons. Sequencing was done on a sample of blood. The chain is built from TRBV29-1 and TRBJ2-4, with D perhaps given as TRBD1 or TRBD2 (5 bases each). The DNA end is more similar to TRBJ2-7, so the J call may be wrong. The clonotype was recovered from a girl between 5 and 17 years old with multiple sclerosis. CDR3 residues: CSAKIGDLFYEQYF. The CDR3 DNA sequence: TGCAGCGCTAAGATAGGGGACCTATTCTACGAGCAGTACTTC.